The 31 T cell receptor beta chains below come from one sample, sequenced in a study of blood T cells in healthy people across ages. A second PCR, run for about 6 to 12 cycles, used a sample-barcoded 5' primer plus a J-beta primer mix. TCRdb fed the 5' RACE reads into MiXCR, producing one record per CDR3 protein. Altogether fewer than 800,000 distinct CDR3 sequences are present, 49% being singletons, with the ten largest covering under 35%. Sequencing was done on a sample of blood. These receptors were collected from a woman aged 60-75 years in good health.

This rearrangement joins TRBV20-1 to TRBJ2-1; 11 positions match TRBD2. V lost 3 bases and J lost 3; bases outside the gene matches: 7. The germline gives CDR1 DFQATT, CDR2 SNEGSKA (reference sequence). This CDR3 contains 16 residues. The CDR3 sequence: CSARAIAGGLYNEQFF. DNA for the CDR3: TGCAGTGCTAGGGCCATAGCGGGAGGGCTCTACAATGAGCAGTTCTTC.

This clonotype was found a few times. The genes are TRBV20-1 and TRBJ2-1; 8 positions agree with TRBD2. The CDR3 length is 13 residues. Unmatched junction bases numbered 6, after V lost 3 bases and J lost 8 bases. Germline V CDR1 and CDR2: DFQATT, SNEGSKA (reference sequence). The CDR3 nucleotides are TGCAGTGCTAGGAGCGGGAGAATCTATGAGCAGTTCTTC. This sequence encodes CSARSGRIYEQFF.

The chain couples TRBV6-2 or TRBV6-3 to TRBJ2-3; D is perhaps TRBD1 (5 bases). Trimming left V 7 bases short and J 1 base short, with 18 bases between. There are 16 residues in the CDR3. Germline lookup yields CDR1 MNHEY and CDR2 SVGEGT. CDR3 DNA: TGTGCCAGCACCAAGAAGGTGGGGCTCGGCACAGATACGCAGTATTTT. Amino acid sequence: CASTKKVGLGTDTQYF.

V and J are TRBV7-9 and TRBJ2-5; D is unclear. The J call may be mistaken, given a closer DNA end match to TRBJ2-7. CDR1 SEHNR and CDR2 FQNEAQ come from the germline V gene (reference sequence). CDR3 length equals 11 residues. The CDR3 here is CASSPQHEQYF. CDR3 DNA: TGTGCCAGCAGCCCACAGCACGAGCAGTACTTC.

This clonotype was seen only a few times. The chain links TRBV20-1 to TRBJ2-3; no clear D gene. Germline lookup yields CDR1 DFQATT and CDR2 SNEGSKA (reference sequence). V lost 3 bases and J lost 0, with 7 bases in between. The CDR3 loop spans 13 amino acids. CDR3 loop: CSARAASTDTQYF. In DNA form, the CDR3 reads TGCAGTGCTAGGGCAGCGAGCACAGATACGCAGTATTTT.

About this clonotype itself: This may stem from a read error, because a much larger clone lies one nucleotide away. The chain links TRBV20-1 to TRBJ2-4; 7 bases fit TRBD1. The DNA end is a closer match to TRBJ2-7, so the J assignment may be wrong. The CDR3 length is 14 residues. CDR1 and CDR2 (germline): DFQATT, SNEGSKA (reference sequence). CDR3 DNA sequence: TGCAGTGTGTGGGGACAGCCGCACTCCTACGAGCAGTACTTC. The encoded protein is CSVWGQPHSYEQYF.

The V gene is TRBV7-2, the J gene TRBJ1-5; no clear D. V dropped 5 bases and J dropped 5 bases, with 13 bases sitting between them. The CDR3 covers 14 residues. CDR1 is SGHTA and CDR2 is FQGNSA in the germline V gene. The CDR3 DNA is TGTGCCAGCAGCGGCCGCGGGGTCCATCAGCCCCAGCATTTT. Translation gives CASSGRGVHQPQHF.

The chain carries TRBV10-3 and TRBJ2-1; TRBD2 matches at 10 bases. Losses at the gene ends were 8 bases for V and 8 bases for J; bases not matched to a gene: 9. This CDR3 comprises 14 residues. CDR1 and CDR2 (germline): ENHRY, SYGVKD. CDR3 region: CAIGTSGTIDEQFF. Written as DNA, the CDR3 is TGTGCCATCGGTACTAGCGGGACCATCGATGAGCAGTTCTTC.

V is TRBV27 and J is TRBJ2-1; 13 bases agree with TRBD2. Germline lookup yields CDR1 MNHEY and CDR2 SMNVEV (reference sequence). The CDR3 covers 18 residues. V shed 2 bases and J 7 bases; nucleotides not matched to a gene: 11. The CDR3 DNA reads as TGTGCCAGCAGTTTACAGCGGACTAGCGGGAGTTTGGCGAATGAGCAGTTCTTC. Protein product: CASSLQRTSGSLANEQFF.

Comment on this clonotype: The DNA is omitted, as the CDR3 cannot be located on it reliably, and the CDR3 follows TCRdb's listing. The rearrangement links TRBV5-6 to TRBJ2-6. The CDR3 is 14 residues long, ends included. Germline CDR1 SGHDT, CDR2 YYEEEE. CDR3 residues: CASSVGSGANVQTF.

This clonotype was seen only once. The CDR3 DNA reads as TGTGCCAGCAGCAACGTACATGAGCAGTTCTTC. It yields the protein CASSNVHEQFF. The chain uses TRBV12-3 or TRBV12-4 and TRBJ2-1; D is unresolved. Trimming stripped 6 bases from V and 8 bases from J, with 8 bases between. The CDR3 consists of 11 residues.

This chain uses TRBV18 with TRBJ2-5, with TRBD1 matching over 7 bases. The DNA matches TRBJ2-7 better at its end, which makes the J call doubtful. The CDR3 loop spans 14 amino acids. Per germline, CDR1 KGHSH and CDR2 LQKENI. The CDR3 loop is CASSQGQISYEQYF. The CDR3 region has the DNA TGTGCCAGCTCACAGGGACAGATCTCCTACGAGCAGTACTTC.

The chain has TRBV2 and TRBJ2-7; 8 bases match TRBD1. The CDR3 is made up of 18 amino acids. Germline V lookup: CDR1 SNHLY, CDR2 FYNNEI. V shed 6 bases and J 0 bases; nucleotides not matched to a gene: 16. CDR3: CASRREGTGSPSSYEQYF. The CDR3 DNA reads as TGTGCCAGCAGGAGGGAAGGGACAGGATCACCCAGCTCCTACGAGCAGTACTTC.

The chain is built from TRBV29-1 and TRBJ2-1; D not resolved. Germline V CDR1 and CDR2: SQVTM, ANQGSEA. CDR3 length: 14 amino acids. V was trimmed by 7 bases and J by 3 bases, leaving 16 bases between them. The CDR3 reads CSAVGHGFYNEQFF. CDR3 DNA: TGCAGCGCAGTAGGTCATGGATTCTACAATGAGCAGTTCTTC.

This clonotype was seen only once. The rearrangement joins TRBV9 to TRBJ2-1, with D tentatively TRBD2 (6 bases). Trimming cost V 7 bases and J 7 bases, with 6 bases left between them. The CDR3 loop spans 10 amino acids. Germline V gives CDR1 SGDLS, CDR2 YYNGEE. CDR3 in DNA: TGTGCCAGCGCGGGGAATGAGCAGTTCTTC. This codes for CASAGNEQFF.

The chain employs TRBV6-5 and TRBJ2-3, with D tentatively TRBD1 or TRBD2 (5 bases each). Trimming shortened V by 0 bases and J by 1 base, and 11 bases separated the two germline ends. Germline V lookup: CDR1 MNHEY, CDR2 SVGAGI. This CDR3 region has 16 residues. CDR3 loop: CASSYSAVGRTDTQYF. CDR3 bases: TGTGCCAGCAGTTACTCCGCGGTGGGACGCACAGATACGCAGTATTTT.

In this sample, this clonotype turned up a few times. This chain uses TRBV12-3 or TRBV12-4 with TRBJ2-5; D is perhaps TRBD1 (5 bases). The V gene lost 9 bases and the J gene lost 1 base, with 12 bases spanning the gap. The CDR3 spans 13 residues. CDR3 residues: CASTTGLQETQYF. The CDR3 DNA reads TGTGCCAGTACTACAGGCCTCCAAGAGACCCAGTACTTC.

CDR3 region: CASSLGGAGTGELFF. For the CDR3, the DNA is TGTGCCAGCAGCTTAGGTGGGGCCGGTACCGGGGAGCTGTTTTTT. The chain combines TRBV7-3 with TRBJ2-2, with a possible D match to TRBD1 (5 bases). CDR3 length: 15 residues. Germline values: CDR1 SGHTA, CDR2 FQGTGA. Trimming removed 2 bases from V and 5 bases from J, with 12 bases in between.

The chain links TRBV5-5 to TRBJ2-5; D is possibly TRBD1 (6 bases). Germline-derived CDR1 and CDR2 are SGHKS and YYEKEE (reference sequence). The V and J ends lost 6 bases and 1 base respectively, with 10 bases between them. This CDR3 is 13 amino acids long. As DNA, the CDR3 is TGTGCCAGCACCCCGGACAGCCAAGAGACCCAGTACTTC. It translates to CASTPDSQETQYF.

This clonotype was picked up a small number of times. The chain joins TRBV4-3 to TRBJ1-2, with D unresolved. Per the germline V gene, CDR1 is LGHNA and CDR2 is YSLEER. Trimming cost V 0 bases and J 8 bases, with 13 bases left between them. The CDR3 covers 14 residues. The CDR3 nucleotides are TGCGCCAGCAGCCAAGATCTCGACCTCCAGGGCTACACCTTC. Protein: CASSQDLDLQGYTF.

This clonotype was observed a few times. The rearrangement uses TRBV4-2 and TRBJ2-7; TRBD2 might be the D (6 bases). This CDR3 is built from 13 residues. Germline assignment: CDR1 LGHNA and CDR2 YNFKEQ. With 6 bases removed from V and 2 bases from J, the gap between germline ends came to 11 bases. The CDR3 spells CASRASVAYEQYF. The DNA of the CDR3 is TGTGCCAGCAGGGCTAGCGTAGCCTACGAGCAGTACTTC.

This clonotype has just one count. Written as DNA, the CDR3 is TGTGCCAGCAGCCACCGACCAGCGGGAGGGCCTGGCCCAGATACGCAGTATTTT. Encoded protein: CASSHRPAGGPGPDTQYF. The chain employs TRBV14 and TRBJ2-3, with 10 bases identical to TRBD2. There are 18 residues in the CDR3. Trimming at V came to 3 bases and at J to 4 bases, leaving 13 bases not matched to a gene. CDR1 SGHDN and CDR2 FVKESK come from the germline V gene.

This clonotype was counted between two and nine times. The rearrangement joins TRBV20-1 to TRBJ1-2; 7 bases align to TRBD1. V dropped 5 bases and J dropped 4; count of bases not matched to a gene: 10. Germline assignment: CDR1 DFQATT and CDR2 SNEGSKA (reference sequence). The CDR3 totals 14 residues. The CDR3 is CSAGALGGSYGYTF. CDR3 sequence (DNA): TGCAGTGCTGGGGCCTTAGGGGGCAGCTATGGCTACACCTTC.

This chain connects TRBV5-1 to TRBJ2-3; D may correspond to TRBD1 or TRBD2 (5 bases each). Germline V lookup: CDR1 SGHRS, CDR2 YFSETQ. V was pared by 4 bases and J by 0 bases, with 15 bases between. The CDR3 sequence is 16 residues long. CDR3 DNA sequence: TGCGCCAGCAGCACCGGGGCTACTATTAGCACAGATACGCAGTATTTT. Amino acid sequence: CASSTGATISTDTQYF.

The chain recombines TRBV15 with TRBJ2-1; 7 positions agree with TRBD1. The CDR3 spans 16 residues. With 8 bases clipped from V and 2 bases from J, the junction kept 12 bases outside the gene matches. CDR1 LNHNV and CDR2 YYDKDF come from the germline V gene (reference sequence). CDR3 sequence (DNA): TGTGCCACCGTTGGGGATAACAGGGGTACCTACAATGAGCAGTTCTTC. Encoded protein: CATVGDNRGTYNEQFF.

V is TRBV20-1 and J is TRBJ2-1; 11 bases are shared with TRBD2. Trimming cost V 6 bases and J 7 bases; bases outside gene matches: 8. The CDR3 length is 14 residues. CDR1 is DFQATT and CDR2 is SNEGSKA in the germline V gene (reference sequence). CDR3 DNA: TGCAGTGCAACCGGGACTAGCGGCTTTAATGAGCAGTTCTTC. This codes for CSATGTSGFNEQFF.

The V and J genes are TRBV5-1 and TRBJ2-3, with D unclear. Germline-derived CDR1 and CDR2 are SGHRS and YFSETQ. V lost 0 bases, J lost 2 bases, and 7 bases lay in between. The CDR3 sequence is 14 residues long. CDR3 sequence: CASSLEVDTDTQYF. CDR3 DNA sequence: TGCGCCAGCAGCTTGGAGGTAGACACAGATACGCAGTATTTT.

The J gene is TRBJ2-7, the V gene TRBV28, with 9 bases that match TRBD1. The CDR3 loop spans 14 amino acids. Unmatched junction bases numbered 6, after V lost 6 bases and J lost 3 bases. Germline V gene lookup returns CDR1 MDHEN and CDR2 SYDVKM. CDR3 DNA sequence: TGTGCCAGCAGGCCGGGACAGGGACTCTACGAGCAGTACTTC. It encodes CASRPGQGLYEQYF.

This chain links TRBV4-1 with TRBJ2-7; 10 nucleotides agree with TRBD2. The end of the DNA is better explained by TRBJ2-5, so the J call may be wrong. This CDR3 has 14 residues. Germline assignment: CDR1 MGHRA and CDR2 YSYEKL. CDR3 sequence: CASSRMGLAETQYF. For the CDR3, the DNA is TGCGCCAGCAGCCGTATGGGACTAGCGGAGACCCAGTACTTC.

The V call is TRBV7-2, the J call TRBJ2-7; the match to TRBD2 covers 10 bases. Per germline, CDR1 SGHTA and CDR2 FQGNSA. The V and J ends lost 4 bases and 7 bases, in that order; junction bases with no gene match: 10. CDR3 length equals 15 residues. The CDR3 DNA reads as TGTGCCAGCAGCTCCCCTAGCGGGAGTAAAAATGAGCAGTACTTC. As protein: CASSSPSGSKNEQYF.

In the case of this clonotype: Just one base apart from a much larger clone, this may be a read error. The chain uses TRBV2 and TRBJ1-2, with 7 bases lining up with TRBD1. The V gene end was trimmed by 2 bases and the J gene end by 4 bases; junction bases not matched to a gene: 1. Germline V gives CDR1 SNHLY, CDR2 FYNNEI. The CDR3 covers 13 residues. CDR3 nucleotide sequence: TGTGCCAGCAGTGAAAGGACAGGCTATGGCTACACCTTC. The encoded protein is CASSERTGYGYTF.